This T cell receptor beta chain emerged from a study of cytomegalovirus exposure and HLA in healthy donors. Across the study: The use of the same platform for the 120 validation repertoires and the roughly 700 first-cohort repertoires was reported by a later analysis. General study points: For most TCR sequences rarity was the rule, although some public TCRs occurred in many donors. According to the study, around 160 TCR beta chains were cytomegalovirus-associated. In vitro confirmation showed a few CMV-associated chains to be CMV antigen specific.

With regard to this clone: Its antigen remains unidentified.

CDR1 LNHDA and CDR2 SQIVND come from the germline V gene (reference sequence). V gave up 4 bases and J gave up 3 bases, with 16 bases separating them. The CDR3 spans 15 residues. Only in-frame clones appear in the TCRdb table, and some are missing; sequencing was by immunoSEQ multiplex PCR. The sample contains 130,000 to 150,000 clones, approximately 87% of which appear only once. This clonotype originated in a man between 18 and 35 years old in good health and CMV-seronegative. The sequenced material came from PBMCs. The chain couples TRBV19 to TRBJ2-7; tentative D call: TRBD2 (5 bases). Here the CDR3 reads CASSTFAAVGYEQYF. CDR3 DNA sequence: TGTGCCAGTAGTACCTTTGCAGCGGTGGGCTACGAGCAGTACTTC.